This record looks at one TCR beta chain sequence and its context. CDR3 size: 14 residues. CDR1 and CDR2 (germline): SGHDN, FVKESK. The germline V and J ends were trimmed by 4 bases and 3 bases, with 9 bases remaining between them. This entry belongs to a study of blood T cell repertoires in COVID-19. Repertoires were generated with immunoSEQ multiplex PCR, while TCRdb's copy carries only in-frame clones and drops some. The sample holds 90,000 or so clones; around nine tenths are singletons and the top ten take around 19%. Sample: peripheral blood. The chain carries TRBV14 and TRBJ1-4; D is uncertain. The TCR comes from a woman aged 55-69 years with COVID-19, enrolled during active disease. The CDR3 DNA is TGTGCCAGCAGCCCGGGGATTCCTAATGAAAAACTGTTTTTT. It codes for CASSPGIPNEKLFF.